This T cell receptor (beta chain) was recorded in a study of regulatory T cells in long-lasting Graves disease. Findings and limits, study-wide: New patients shared approximately 1,000 public clonotypes, and persistent patients shared more, with 2,741.

Germline-derived CDR1 and CDR2 are DFQATT and SNEGSKA (reference sequence). The CDR3 has 12 residues. The germline V and J ends were trimmed by 6 bases and 9 bases, with 12 bases remaining between them. This clonotype was counted between two and nine times. Its antigen is currently unknown. Building the TCR beta libraries relied on iRepertoire HTBI primers, and CDR3 regions underwent Arm-PCR. TCRdb independently ran MiXCR on the multiplex PCR reads; one entry per CDR3 protein. Seen here are 600,000 to 850,000 distinct CDR3 sequences, approximately 29% observed once, and the top ten hold around 42%. As for time point: persistent/refractory GD, antithyroid drugs over 5 years with positive TRAb. RNA from PBMCs was the source of the TCR library. Xi'an, China, was home to the endocrinology department that provided patients.

The clonotype comes from a female donor with Graves disease. The sequences come from peripheral blood mononuclear cells (PBMCs), collected when the disease was refractory, from a patient treated with antithyroid drugs. The V call is TRBV20-1, the J call TRBJ1-6; unclear D gene. As DNA, the CDR3 is TGCAGTGCACGGGATTACGGTTCACCCCTCCACTTT. As protein: CSARDYGSPLHF.